These T cell receptor beta chains were read from a single sample in a study of response to subunit inactivated influenza vaccine. TCRdb re-called the RT-PCR reads with MiXCR, one entry per CDR3 protein. This repertoire shows over 450,000 distinct CDR3 sequences, roughly 13% found once; its top ten account for 13%. The sequencing here drew on PBMCs from blood, taken about 6 weeks after vaccination. Receptor source: a man aged 45 to 65 who received an inactivated influenza vaccine. The CDR3 runs from the conserved cysteine through the conserved F or W. D genes are given only for firm matches. Expanded clones are given a class, and other clones once, few, many or no size at all.

TGTGCCAGCAGAGCGGACGGGCTGTTCGAGCAGTACTTC CASRADGLFEQYF TRBJ2-7 few TRBV7-9 -
TGCGCCAGCAGCCCCCAGCTACACCTAGCCAAAAACATTCAGTACTTC CASSPQLHLAKNIQYF TRBJ2-4 - TRBV5-1 -
TGTGCCAGCAGCCCCCCGGCCGCCACAGATACGCAGTATTTT CASSPPAATDTQYF TRBJ2-3 - TRBV12-3/TRBV12-4 -
TGTGCCAGCAGCTCTCGATCCAATGAGCAGTTCTTC CASSSRSNEQFF TRBJ2-1 many TRBV13 -
TGTGCCAGCAGCTTCTTGGCGGAACCCCAGCATTTT CASSFLAEPQHF TRBJ1-5 - TRBV7-9 -
TGTGCCAGCGGTCCCCTAGCGGGAACCGGGGAGCTGTTTTTT CASGPLAGTGELFF TRBJ2-2 - TRBV7-2 TRBD2
TGCGCCAGCAGCTTGGAGGGACAGGGTCTCAATGAGCAGTTCTTC CASSLEGQGLNEQFF TRBJ2-1 many TRBV5-1 TRBD1
TGCAGTGCTAGTAGGACAGGGGGCTACTACGAGCAGTACTTC CSASRTGGYYEQYF TRBJ2-7 many TRBV20-1 TRBD1
TGTGCCAGCAGTTATGGGAGGGTGTCAGATACGCAGTATTTT CASSYGRVSDTQYF TRBJ2-3 - TRBV27 TRBD2
TGTGCCAGCAGCGTCGGTCTTCCCCCCTCCTACAATGAGCAGTTCTTC CASSVGLPPSYNEQFF TRBJ2-1 many TRBV9 -
TGCGCCAGCAGCCAAGAGGACAGGAGCACCGGGGAGCTGTTTTTT CASSQEDRSTGELFF TRBJ2-2 - TRBV4-3 TRBD1
TGTGCCAGCAGTTTCGGAGACCGCACAGATACGCAGTATTTT CASSFGDRTDTQYF TRBJ2-3 few TRBV27 -
TGTGCCAGCAGCATTGGACTAGCGGGAGGGGAAGAGACCCAGTACTTC CASSIGLAGGEETQYF TRBJ2-5 - TRBV7-2 TRBD2
TGTGCCAGCAGTGAAGGGACCGCCTCCTACAATGAGCAGTTCTTC CASSEGTASYNEQFF TRBJ2-1 few TRBV2 -
TGCTGTGCTAGGGTACTGGCAGGGGGCGCGACGGACATTCAGTACTTC CCARVLAGGATDIQYF TRBJ2-4 few TRBV20-1 TRBD1
TGTGCCAGCAGCCGAACAGGGAACCCCTACGAGCAGTACTTC CASSRTGNPYEQYF TRBJ2-7 - TRBV28 -
TGCGCCAGCAGCTTGGCCCCCTCCGGGACAGGGGTCTACGAGCAGTACTTC CASSLAPSGTGVYEQYF TRBJ2-7 many TRBV5-1 TRBD1
TGTGCCAGCAGGCTGTCAGTGGTTACGCAGTATTTT CASRLSVVTQYF TRBJ2-3 few TRBV12-3/TRBV12-4 -
TGTGCCAGCAGTTTTTGGGGTCTTGCCGGTAACTATGGCTACACCTTC CASSFWGLAGNYGYTF TRBJ1-2 few TRBV12-3/TRBV12-4 -
TGCAGTGCTAGAGCGGGAACCCGATGGAACACTGAAGCTTTCTTT CSARAGTRWNTEAFF TRBJ1-1 - TRBV20-1 -
TGCAGTGCTTCCGGGACTAGCGGGCTCAATGAGCAGTTCTTC CSASGTSGLNEQFF TRBJ2-1 many TRBV20-1 TRBD2
TGTGCCAGCAGCCCGACTAGCGTTAACACCGGGGAGCTGTTTTTT CASSPTSVNTGELFF TRBJ2-2 - TRBV7-9 TRBD2
TGCGCCAGCAGCCCTGGAGGTGACAGGGGGAAAGAGACCCAGTACTTC CASSPGGDRGKETQYF TRBJ2-5 few TRBV5-1 TRBD1
TGTGCCAGCAGTTGGGCCAGCCTCTACGAGCAGTACTTC CASSWASLYEQYF TRBJ2-7 few TRBV6-2/TRBV6-3 -